These 26 T cell receptor beta chains originate from one sample sequenced in a study of CD8+CD57+ T cells in acquired aplastic anemia (dated by TCRdb to 2016 to 2019). The sequencer listed for this sample is Illumina HiSeq 2000. Profiling of TCR beta VDJ combinations and CDR3 sequences used genomic DNA as the template. TCRdb reanalyzed the raw reads on its own, using fastp at Q25 for trimming and MiXCR for clone calling, and kept in-frame beta chains. Identical CDR3 proteins give one entry, which carries the most common genes and DNA. The sample table records about 170,000 distinct CDR3 sequences; about three fifths of these occur just once. 45% of the sample is taken by the ten largest. Sequenced: sorted CD4+, CD8+, or CD8+CD57+ T cells (not recorded which) from PBMCs. The origin of the receptors is a human donor in good health.

The rearrangement joins TRBV7-2 to TRBJ1-1, with TRBD1 matching over 10 bases. Germline V gene sequence: CDR1 SGHTA, CDR2 FQGNSA. V lost 4 bases to trimming and J lost 5 bases; unmatched junction nucleotides: 4. There are 14 residues in the CDR3. The CDR3: CASSSGQGRTEAFF. CDR3 DNA: TGTGCCAGCAGCTCGGGACAGGGGAGGACTGAAGCTTTCTTT. The full variable domain, completed using reference TRBV7-2 and TRBJ1-1, is GAGVSQSPSNKVTEKGKDVELRCDPISGHTALYWYRQSLGQGLEFLIYFQGNSAPDKSGLPSDRFSAERTGGSVSTLTIQRTQQEDSAVYLCASSSGQGRTEAFFGQGTRLTVV.

The rearrangement uses TRBV7-9 and TRBJ2-3; 10 nucleotides agree with TRBD1. The CDR3 has 15 residues. Germline V gene lookup returns CDR1 SEHNR and CDR2 FQNEAQ (reference sequence). Trimming removed 3 bases from V and 11 bases from J; junction bases left unmatched: 11. CDR3 residues: CASSFRGQGYNEQYF. In DNA, the CDR3 is TGTGCCAGCAGCTTTAGGGGACAGGGGTACAATGAGCAGTATTTT.

This chain connects TRBV2 to TRBJ2-7; D perhaps matches TRBD1 (7 bases). Germline V gives CDR1 SNHLY, CDR2 FYNNEI. V was trimmed by 8 bases and J by 7 bases, leaving 18 bases between them. The CDR3 has 13 amino acids. CDR3 coding DNA: TGTGCCAGCGGAGAGGGACCAGGGGGGGAGCAGTACTTC. It is translated as CASGEGPGGEQYF.

The rearrangement links TRBV29-1 to TRBJ2-1; D is possibly TRBD2 (6 bases). The V end lost 3 bases, the J end lost 5 bases, and 11 bases lay between the germline ends. This CDR3 comprises 13 residues. Germline-derived CDR1 and CDR2 are SQVTM and ANQGSEA. The CDR3 loop reads CSVDGGEDNEQFF. In DNA, the CDR3 is TGCAGCGTTGATGGCGGGGAGGACAATGAGCAGTTCTTC.

The chain couples TRBV7-9 to TRBJ2-5, with a weak D call TRBD1 (6 bases). Looked up from germline, CDR1 is SEHNR and CDR2 is FQNEAQ (reference sequence). Trimming took off 5 bases at V and 5 bases at J, with 9 bases between the two ends. There are 12 residues in the CDR3. The CDR3 DNA sequence: TGTGCCAGCAGCCCCCAGGGGGAGACCCAGTACTTC. This sequence encodes CASSPQGETQYF.

The rearrangement links TRBV7-2 to TRBJ2-7; 9 nucleotides agree with TRBD1. The CDR3 spans 15 residues. The V and J ends lost 6 bases and 2 bases, in that order; junction bases with no gene match: 8. Germline CDR1 SGHTA, CDR2 FQGNSA. The CDR3 loop is CASSRQGGKAYEQYF. DNA of the CDR3: TGTGCCAGCAGTCGACAGGGGGGAAAAGCCTACGAGCAGTACTTC. The full variable domain, completed using reference TRBV7-2 and TRBJ2-7, is GAGVSQSPSNKVTEKGKDVELRCDPISGHTALYWYRQSLGQGLEFLIYFQGNSAPDKSGLPSDRFSAERTGGSVSTLTIQRTQQEDSAVYLCASSRQGGKAYEQYFGPGTRLTVT.

This clonotype has more than one count but fewer than ten. The chain joins TRBV27 to TRBJ2-6; D gene uncertain. V was cut by 4 bases and J by 0 bases, with 1 base left in between. This CDR3 region has 13 residues. Per germline, CDR1 MNHEY and CDR2 SMNVEV (reference sequence). The CDR3 nucleotides read TGTGCCAGCAGTTACTCTGGGGCCAACGTCCTGACTTTC. Translated: CASSYSGANVLTF.

This clonotype was picked up a small number of times. V and J are TRBV20-1 and TRBJ2-7, with a tentative D call TRBD1 (6 bases). This CDR3 comprises 13 residues. Looked up from germline, CDR1 is DFQATT and CDR2 is SNEGSKA (reference sequence). Trimming removed 3 bases from V and 2 bases from J, with 11 bases in between. CDR3 loop: CSARRQETYEQYF. CDR3 nucleotide sequence: TGCAGTGCTAGGAGACAGGAAACCTACGAGCAGTACTTC.

V usage is TRBV5-1 and J usage is TRBJ2-5, with D perhaps given as TRBD1 or TRBD2 (6 bases each). The V gene lost 4 bases and the J gene lost 4 bases, with 17 bases spanning the gap. From germline, CDR1 is SGHRS and CDR2 YFSETQ. This CDR3 is built from 15 residues. CDR3 in DNA: TGCGCCAGCAGCCGGGCGGAGGGGGGAGGAGAGACCCAGTACTTC. It codes for CASSRAEGGGETQYF.

This clonotype has a count of ten or more. The V gene is TRBV19, the J gene TRBJ2-7; TRBD1 matches 7 bases. This CDR3 is built from 15 residues. V was clipped by 6 bases and J by 5 bases; unmatched bases: 13. Germline assignment: CDR1 LNHDA and CDR2 SQIVND (reference sequence). CDR3 bases: TGTGCCAGTAGCGTATTTTCGACAGGGTCGCACGAGCAGTACTTC. Its protein is CASSVFSTGSHEQYF. Filled out from reference TRBV19 and TRBJ2-7, the complete variable domain reads DGGITQSPKYLFRKEGQNVTLSCEQNLNHDAMYWYRQDPGQGLRLIYYSQIVNDFQKGDIAEGYSVSREKKESFPLTVTSAQKNPTAFYLCASSVFSTGSHEQYFGPGTRLTVT.

This clonotype is a singleton in its sample. The chain carries TRBV5-1 and TRBJ1-6; D remains unclear. The CDR3 has 15 amino acids. The V end lost 4 bases, the J end lost 6 bases, and 14 bases lay between the germline ends. Germline CDR1 is SGHRS and CDR2 is YFSETQ. CDR3 coding DNA: TGCGCCAGCAGCACCGGCCAGCCCACTAATTCACCCCTCCACTTT. Its protein product is CASSTGQPTNSPLHF. Complete variable domain (other parts from reference TRBV5-1 and TRBJ1-6): KAGVTQTPRYLIKTRGQQVTLSCSPISGHRSVSWYQQTPGQGLQFLFEYFSETQRNKGNFPGRFSGRQFSNSRSEMNVSTLELGDSALYLCASSTGQPTNSPLHFGNGTRLTVT.

This chain uses TRBV10-3 with TRBJ2-7; D is undetermined. The CDR3 extends over 11 amino acids. Trimming shortened V by 2 bases and J by 2 bases, and 1 base separated the two germline ends. Germline loops: CDR1 ENHRY, CDR2 SYGVKD. As DNA, the CDR3 is TGTGCCATCAGTGAGACCTACGAGCAGTACTTC. Translated: CAISETYEQYF.

This clonotype was counted at least ten times. At one end, the junction sequence differs from germline, possibly due to a read error. The V call is TRBV4-3, the J call TRBJ2-1; 10 bases match TRBD2. The CDR3 contains 17 residues. In germline, CDR1 is LGHNA, CDR2 YSLEER. Written as DNA, the CDR3 is TGCGTCAGCAGCCAAAGGGAGGGTCTAGCGGGAGTTAATGAGCAGTTCTTC. Translated: CVSSQREGLAGVNEQFF.

The chain uses TRBV20-1 and TRBJ2-3; TRBD2 might be the D (6 bases). The CDR3 runs 14 residues. The germline V and J ends were trimmed by 5 bases and 3 bases, with 15 bases remaining between them. Germline loops: CDR1 DFQATT, CDR2 SNEGSKA (reference sequence). In DNA, the CDR3 is TGCAGTGCTGACGGAGGGACTTTTACAGATACGCAGTATTTT. Its protein is CSADGGTFTDTQYF.

The table lists this clonotype with a few counts. A read error may account for a junction end that differs from germline. The V and J genes are TRBV2 and TRBJ2-7; D gene ambiguous. The germline gives CDR1 SNHLY, CDR2 FYNNEI. The CDR3 runs to 13 residues. This CDR3 reads CATSQPSSYEQYF. CDR3 bases: TGTGCCACCAGTCAGCCAAGCTCCTACGAGCAGTACTTC.

Only a few counts were recorded for this clonotype. The chain recombines TRBV27 with TRBJ2-3; D ambiguous. The germline CDR1 and CDR2 sequences are MNHEY and SMNVEV (reference sequence). This CDR3 comprises 14 residues. The V and J ends lost 4 bases and 6 bases respectively, with 14 bases between them. CDR3 in DNA: TGTGCCAGCAGTTCCGGACCAAAGGAGGATACGCAGTATTTT. It encodes CASSSGPKEDTQYF.

This clonotype was detected ten times or more. The chain couples TRBV5-6 to TRBJ2-1; 9 bases are shared with TRBD1. With 5 bases clipped from V and 7 bases from J, the junction kept 7 bases outside the gene matches. The CDR3 is 14 amino acids. Germline values: CDR1 SGHDT, CDR2 YYEEEE. The CDR3 sequence: CASSRQGGKNEQFF. For the CDR3, the DNA is TGTGCCAGCAGTAGACAGGGGGGTAAGAATGAGCAGTTCTTC.

The table lists this clonotype with a few counts. V is TRBV20-1 and J is TRBJ2-7, with D unclear. This CDR3 is 12 amino acids long. The V gene lost 3 bases and the J gene lost 0 bases, with 6 bases spanning the gap. Germline CDR1 is DFQATT and CDR2 is SNEGSKA (reference sequence). The CDR3 coding sequence is TGCAGTGCTAGTTACAGCTCCTACGAGCAGTACTTC. Its protein product is CSASYSSYEQYF.

The rearrangement joins TRBV19 to TRBJ1-2; D is possibly TRBD1 (5 bases). Trimming left V 4 bases short and J 1 base short, with 10 bases between. Per the germline V gene, CDR1 is LNHDA and CDR2 is SQIVND (reference sequence). This CDR3 has 14 amino acids. Here the CDR3 DNA reads TGTGCCAGTAGTAATCAGGGTATTAACTATGGCTACACCTTC. This gives the protein CASSNQGINYGYTF.

This chain uses TRBV7-8 with TRBJ2-7, with 7 bases lining up with TRBD1. The junction had 7 bases not matched to a gene; V was cut back by 5 bases and J by 0 bases. Germline CDR1 SGHVS, CDR2 FQNEAQ. CDR3 length equals 15 residues. The CDR3 DNA is TGTGCCAGCAGCCCCCCCGGGACAGTCTCCTACGAGCAGTACTTC. It specifies CASSPPGTVSYEQYF.

The rearrangement links TRBV15 to TRBJ1-5, with 7 bases identical to TRBD1. CDR3 size: 14 residues. CDR1 and CDR2 (germline): LNHNV, YYDKDF (reference sequence). The V and J ends lost 5 bases and 4 bases, in that order; junction bases with no gene match: 5. For the CDR3, the DNA is TGTGCCACCAGCCGCGAGGGGGCGAATCAGCCCCAGCATTTT. As protein: CATSREGANQPQHF.

This clonotype was observed a single time. The CDR3 DNA is TGCAGTGCCCCATGGGGCGGTAGCACAGATACGCAGTATTTT. Translating it yields CSAPWGGSTDTQYF. This sequence joins TRBV20-1 and TRBJ2-3, with D possibly being TRBD1 (5 bases). From germline, CDR1 is DFQATT and CDR2 SNEGSKA (reference sequence). This CDR3 is 14 amino acids long. V was pared by 6 bases and J by 0 bases, with 13 bases between.

This clonotype was observed many times. The chain is built from TRBV5-6 and TRBJ1-5, with D tentatively TRBD1 (5 bases). The V gene lost 1 base and the J gene lost 7 bases, with 12 bases spanning the gap. Germline V gene lookup returns CDR1 SGHDT and CDR2 YYEEEE. The CDR3 length is 14 residues. The DNA of the CDR3 is TGTGCCAGCAGCTTGAGGGGCAACGGCCAGCCCCAGCATTTT. Translated: CASSLRGNGQPQHF.

The chain combines TRBV19 with TRBJ2-6, with TRBD2 matching over 11 bases. Per the germline V gene, CDR1 is LNHDA and CDR2 is SQIVND (reference sequence). V shed 1 base and J 4 bases; nucleotides not matched to a gene: 6. The CDR3 runs 18 residues. The CDR3 DNA sequence: TGTGCCAGTAGTATAGGATTCCTAGCGGGAGGCGGGGCCAACGTCCTGACTTTC. This encodes CASSIGFLAGGGANVLTF.

This rearrangement joins TRBV7-9 to TRBJ2-7; 7 nucleotides line up with TRBD2. Germline-derived CDR1 and CDR2 are SEHNR and FQNEAQ (reference sequence). The CDR3 is 15 residues long. Trimming at V came to 4 bases and at J to 4 bases, leaving 10 bases not matched to a gene. CDR3 sequence reads: CASSSVGLEGYEQYF. The CDR3 nucleotides read TGTGCCAGCAGCTCAGTAGGACTAGAGGGTTACGAGCAGTACTTC. Using reference TRBV7-9 and TRBJ2-7 for the parts outside the CDR3, the full variable domain is DTGVSQNPRHKITKRGQNVTFRCDPISEHNRLYWYRQTLGQGPEFLTYFQNEAQLEKSRLLSDRFSAERPKGSFSTLEIQRTEQGDSAMYLCASSSVGLEGYEQYFGPGTRLTVT.

This clonotype was seen at least ten times. V and J are TRBV2 and TRBJ1-6; maybe TRBD1 (6 bases). Germline loops: CDR1 SNHLY, CDR2 FYNNEI. The ends were cut back, 11 bases at V and 3 bases at J, with 14 bases in the middle. The length of the CDR3 is 14 residues. CDR3 sequence reads: CAGLIGGYNSPLHF. The CDR3 DNA reads as TGTGCCGGGCTGATAGGGGGCTATAATTCACCCCTCCACTTT.